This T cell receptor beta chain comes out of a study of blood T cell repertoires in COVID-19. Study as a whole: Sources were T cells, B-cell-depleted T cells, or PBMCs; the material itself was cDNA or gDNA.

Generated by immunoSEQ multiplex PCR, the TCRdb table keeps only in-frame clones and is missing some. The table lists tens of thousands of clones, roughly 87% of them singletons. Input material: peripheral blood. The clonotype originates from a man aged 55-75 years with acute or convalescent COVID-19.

CDR3 amino acids: CASSLVLETQYF. In DNA, the CDR3 is TGTGCCAGCAGCTTAGTCTTGGAGACCCAGTACTTC. This rearrangement joins TRBV7-2 to TRBJ2-5, with unresolved D. The V gene's germline CDR1 is SGHTA and CDR2 FQGNSA. The CDR3 runs 12 residues. V lost 1 base and J 5 bases, leaving 5 bases between the germline ends.